A selection of T cell receptor beta chains follows, all from one sample in a study of CD8 T cells in Susac syndrome. TCRdb used MiXCR to reprocess the immunoSEQ multiplex PCR reads, holding one entry per CDR3 protein. The table lists approximately 200,000 distinct CDR3 sequences, under 97% of them singletons. Sequenced material: CD4+ T cells from PBMCs. Every receptor here comes from a human donor with multiple sclerosis. CDR3s leave out the opening cysteine and the closing phenylalanine or tryptophan. A D gene is named only where the DNA matches it firmly.

D gene	V gene	CDR3 protein
.	TRBV12-3/TRBV12-4	ASNPGADGYT
.	TRBV21-1	ASAPVAYYNSPLH
TRBD1	TRBV20-1	SARDPGQGNNQPQH
.	TRBV14	ASSPTPNYGYT
.	TRBV19	ASSPRTVYNEQF
TRBD2	TRBV28	ASSSGGQETQY
.	TRBV7-2	AALTQRPNEQF
TRBD1	TRBV5-4	ASSRFGTVTDTQY
.	TRBV20-1	SARDYQETQY
TRBD2	TRBV10-3	ATLGTRGETQY
TRBD2	TRBV2	ARAGGPSTDTQY
TRBD1	TRBV11-2	ASSWDRGGEQF
TRBD2	TRBV7-9	ASSLEAGQETQY
TRBD1	TRBV3-1	ASSQFRGSNQPQH
.	TRBV3-1	ASRPTGTNYGYT
.	TRBV30	AWRDLRGGRGRQETQY
TRBD1	TRBV19	ASRPGDRVFSDTQY
TRBD1	TRBV20-1	SARPWTGWPGANVLT
.	TRBV19	ASTTTQGTYEQY
.	TRBV7-9	ATVIRGQYRTEAF